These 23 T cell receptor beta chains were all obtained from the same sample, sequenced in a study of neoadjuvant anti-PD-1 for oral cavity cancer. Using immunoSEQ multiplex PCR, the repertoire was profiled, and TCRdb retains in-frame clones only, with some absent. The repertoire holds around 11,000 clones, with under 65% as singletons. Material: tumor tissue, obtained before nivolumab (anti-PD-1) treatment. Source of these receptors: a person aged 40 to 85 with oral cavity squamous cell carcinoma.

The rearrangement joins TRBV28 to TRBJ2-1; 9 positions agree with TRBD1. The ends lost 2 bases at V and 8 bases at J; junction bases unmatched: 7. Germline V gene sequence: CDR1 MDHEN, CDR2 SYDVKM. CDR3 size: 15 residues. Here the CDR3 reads CASSLPGQGGDEQFF. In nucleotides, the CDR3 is TGTGCCAGCAGTTTACCGGGACAGGGTGGTGATGAGCAGTTCTTC. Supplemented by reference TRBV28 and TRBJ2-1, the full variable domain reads DVKVTQSSRYLVKRTGEKVFLECVQDMDHENMFWYRQDPGLGLRLIYFSYDVKMKEKGDIPEGYSVSREKKERFSLILESASTNQTSMYLCASSLPGQGGDEQFFGPGTRLTVL.

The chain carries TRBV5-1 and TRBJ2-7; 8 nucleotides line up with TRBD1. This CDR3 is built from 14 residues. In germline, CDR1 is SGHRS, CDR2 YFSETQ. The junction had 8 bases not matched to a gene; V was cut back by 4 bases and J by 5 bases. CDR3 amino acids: CASSHRTGMNEQYF. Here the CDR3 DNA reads TGCGCCAGCAGCCACCGGACAGGGATGAACGAGCAGTACTTC.

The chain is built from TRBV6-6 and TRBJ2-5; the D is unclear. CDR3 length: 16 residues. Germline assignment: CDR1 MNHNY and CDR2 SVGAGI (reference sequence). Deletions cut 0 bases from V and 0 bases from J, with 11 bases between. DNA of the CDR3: TGTGCCAGCAGTTACTCGACTTATGGGTACCAAGAGACCCAGTACTTC. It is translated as CASSYSTYGYQETQYF.

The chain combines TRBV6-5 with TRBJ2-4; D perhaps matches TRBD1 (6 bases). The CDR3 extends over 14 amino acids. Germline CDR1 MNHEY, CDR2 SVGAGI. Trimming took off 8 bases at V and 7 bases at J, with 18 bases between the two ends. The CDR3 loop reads CASRGDIWGNIQYF. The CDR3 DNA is TGTGCCAGCCGAGGGGACATATGGGGGAACATTCAGTACTTC.

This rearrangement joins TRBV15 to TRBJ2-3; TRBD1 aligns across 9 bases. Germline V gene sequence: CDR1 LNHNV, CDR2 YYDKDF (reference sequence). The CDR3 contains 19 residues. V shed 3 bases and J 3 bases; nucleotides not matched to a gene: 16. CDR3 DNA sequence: TGTGCCACCAGCAGGGGGGGGACAGGGAATCCTTATTTGACAGATACGCAGTATTTT. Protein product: CATSRGGTGNPYLTDTQYF.

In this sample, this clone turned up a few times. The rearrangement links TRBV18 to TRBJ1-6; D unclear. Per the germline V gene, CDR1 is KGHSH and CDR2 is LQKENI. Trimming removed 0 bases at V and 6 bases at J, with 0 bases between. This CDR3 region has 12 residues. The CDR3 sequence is CASSPPNSPLHF. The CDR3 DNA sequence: TGTGCCAGCTCACCACCTAATTCACCCCTCCACTTT. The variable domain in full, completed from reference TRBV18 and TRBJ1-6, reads NAGVMQNPRHLVRRRGQEARLRCSPMKGHSHVYWYRQLPEEGLKFMVYLQKENIIDESGMPKERFSAEFPKEGPSILRIQQVVRGDSAAYFCASSPPNSPLHFGNGTRLTVT.

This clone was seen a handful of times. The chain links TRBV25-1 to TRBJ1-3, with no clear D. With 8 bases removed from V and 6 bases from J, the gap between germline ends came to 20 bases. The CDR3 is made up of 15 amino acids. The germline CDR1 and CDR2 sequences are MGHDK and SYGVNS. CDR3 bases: TGTGCCAGCCCGGGGATTCTGGGCGCATTAAACACCATATATTTT. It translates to CASPGILGALNTIYF. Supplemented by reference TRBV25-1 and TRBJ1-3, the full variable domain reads EADIYQTPRYLVIGTGKKITLECSQTMGHDKMYWYQQDPGMELHLIHYSYGVNSTEKGDLSSESTVSRIRTEHFPLTLESARPSHTSQYLCASPGILGALNTIYFGEGSWLTVV.

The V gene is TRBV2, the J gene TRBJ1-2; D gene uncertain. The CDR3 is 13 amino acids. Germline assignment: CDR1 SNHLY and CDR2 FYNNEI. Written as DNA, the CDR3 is TGTGTGAGCGGAACAGATGGGGACTATGGCTACACCTTC. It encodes CVSGTDGDYGYTF.

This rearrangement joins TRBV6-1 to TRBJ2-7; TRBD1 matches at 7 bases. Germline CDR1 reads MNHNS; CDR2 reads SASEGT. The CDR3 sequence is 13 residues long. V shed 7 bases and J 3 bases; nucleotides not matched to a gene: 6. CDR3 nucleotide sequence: TGTGCCAGCATCATGACAGGGCTCTACGAGCAGTACTTC. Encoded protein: CASIMTGLYEQYF.

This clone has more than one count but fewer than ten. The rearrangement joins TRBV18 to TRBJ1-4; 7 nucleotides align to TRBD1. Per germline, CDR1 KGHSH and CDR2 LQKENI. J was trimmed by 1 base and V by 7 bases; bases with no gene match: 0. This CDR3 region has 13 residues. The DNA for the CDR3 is TGTGCCAGCTACAGGGGAACTAATGAAAAACTGTTTTTT. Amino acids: CASYRGTNEKLFF.

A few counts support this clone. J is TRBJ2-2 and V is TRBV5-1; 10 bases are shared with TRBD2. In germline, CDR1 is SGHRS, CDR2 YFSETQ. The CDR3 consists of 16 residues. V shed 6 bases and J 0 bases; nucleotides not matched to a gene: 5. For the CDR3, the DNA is TGCGCCAGCAATCCTAGCGGGGGACCGAACACCGGGGAGCTGTTTTTT. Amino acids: CASNPSGGPNTGELFF.

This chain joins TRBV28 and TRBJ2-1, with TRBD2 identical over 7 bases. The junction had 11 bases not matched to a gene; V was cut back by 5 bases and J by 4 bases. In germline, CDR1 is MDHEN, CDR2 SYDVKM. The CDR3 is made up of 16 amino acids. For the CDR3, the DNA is TGTGCCAGCAGTCCCTTCACGGGGGGAAATTACAATGAGCAGTTCTTC. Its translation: CASSPFTGGNYNEQFF.

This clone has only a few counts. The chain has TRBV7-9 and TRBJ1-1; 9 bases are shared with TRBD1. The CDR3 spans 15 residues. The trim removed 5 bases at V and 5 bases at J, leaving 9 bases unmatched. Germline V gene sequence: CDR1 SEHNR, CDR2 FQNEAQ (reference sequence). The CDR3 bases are TGTGCCAGCAGCCTCAGCGGGGACAGGGCTACTGAAGCTTTCTTT. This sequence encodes CASSLSGDRATEAFF.

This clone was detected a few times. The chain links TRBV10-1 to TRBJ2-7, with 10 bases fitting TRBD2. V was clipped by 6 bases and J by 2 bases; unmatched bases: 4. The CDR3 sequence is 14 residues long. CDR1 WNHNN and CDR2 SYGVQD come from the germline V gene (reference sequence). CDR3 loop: CASSPSGGTYEQYF. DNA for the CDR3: TGCGCCAGCAGCCCTAGCGGGGGAACCTACGAGCAGTACTTC.

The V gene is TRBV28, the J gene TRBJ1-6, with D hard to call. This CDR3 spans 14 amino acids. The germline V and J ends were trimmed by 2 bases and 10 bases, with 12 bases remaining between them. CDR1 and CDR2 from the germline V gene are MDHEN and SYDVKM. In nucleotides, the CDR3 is TGTGCCAGCAGTTTACCCCCTCCTGGGTCACCCCTCCACTTT. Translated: CASSLPPPGSPLHF.

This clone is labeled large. As DNA, the CDR3 is TGTGCCAGCAGTGAAGGACAGGAATACTACGAGCAGTACTTC. It encodes CASSEGQEYYEQYF. The V call is TRBV6-1, the J call TRBJ2-7, with a weak D call TRBD1 (6 bases). CDR3 size: 14 residues. Per the germline V gene, CDR1 is MNHNS and CDR2 is SASEGT. Trimming pared 1 base from V and 3 bases from J, leaving 10 bases between.

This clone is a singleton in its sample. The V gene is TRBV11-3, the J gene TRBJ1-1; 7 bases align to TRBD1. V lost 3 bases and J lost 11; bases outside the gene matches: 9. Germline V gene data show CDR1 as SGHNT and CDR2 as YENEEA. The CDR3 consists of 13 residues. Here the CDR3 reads CASSLEQGSRAFF. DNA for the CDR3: TGTGCCAGCAGCTTGGAACAGGGGTCGAGGGCTTTCTTT. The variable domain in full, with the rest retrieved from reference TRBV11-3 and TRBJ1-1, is EAGVVQSPRYKIIEKKQPVAFWCNPISGHNTLYWYLQNLGQGPELLIRYENEEAVDDSQLPKDRFSAERLKGVDSTLKIQPAELGDSAVYLCASSLEQGSRAFFGQGTRLTVV.

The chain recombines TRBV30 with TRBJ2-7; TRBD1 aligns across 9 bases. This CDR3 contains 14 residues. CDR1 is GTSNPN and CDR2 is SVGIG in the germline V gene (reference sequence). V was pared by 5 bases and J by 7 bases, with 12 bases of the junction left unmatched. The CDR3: CAWETGTGRQEQYF. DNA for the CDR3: TGTGCCTGGGAGACCGGGACAGGGCGTCAGGAGCAGTACTTC.

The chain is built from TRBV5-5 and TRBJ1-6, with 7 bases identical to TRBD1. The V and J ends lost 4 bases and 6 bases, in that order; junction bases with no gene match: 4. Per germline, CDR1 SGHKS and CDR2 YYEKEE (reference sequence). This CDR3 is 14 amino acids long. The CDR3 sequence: CASSRGQFNSPLHF. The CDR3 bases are TGTGCCAGCAGCCGGGGACAGTTTAATTCACCCCTCCACTTT.

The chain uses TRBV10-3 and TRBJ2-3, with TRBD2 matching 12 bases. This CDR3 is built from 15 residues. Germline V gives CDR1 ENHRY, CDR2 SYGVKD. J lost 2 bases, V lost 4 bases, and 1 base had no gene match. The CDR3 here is CAISGLAGDTDTQYF. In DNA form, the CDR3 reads TGTGCCATCAGTGGACTAGCGGGGGACACAGATACGCAGTATTTT.

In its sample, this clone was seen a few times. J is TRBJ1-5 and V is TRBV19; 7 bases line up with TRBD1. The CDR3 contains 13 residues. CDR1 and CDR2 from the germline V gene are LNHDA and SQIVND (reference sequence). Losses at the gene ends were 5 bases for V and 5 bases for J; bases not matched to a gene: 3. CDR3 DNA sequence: TGTGCCAGTAGTCTGCAGGGGGATCAGCCCCAGCATTTT. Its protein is CASSLQGDQPQHF.

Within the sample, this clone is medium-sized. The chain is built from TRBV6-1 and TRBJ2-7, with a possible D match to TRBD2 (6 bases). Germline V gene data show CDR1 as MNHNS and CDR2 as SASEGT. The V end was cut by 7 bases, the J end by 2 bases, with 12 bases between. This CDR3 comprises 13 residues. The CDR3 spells CASKEGVAYEQYF. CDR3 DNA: TGTGCCAGCAAGGAGGGAGTCGCCTACGAGCAGTACTTC.

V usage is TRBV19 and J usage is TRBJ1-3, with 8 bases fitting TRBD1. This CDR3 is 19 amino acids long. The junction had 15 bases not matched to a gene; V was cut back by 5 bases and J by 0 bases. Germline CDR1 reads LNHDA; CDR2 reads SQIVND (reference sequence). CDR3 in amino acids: CASSATGTGFAGSGNTIYF. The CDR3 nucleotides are TGTGCCAGTAGTGCCACCGGGACAGGATTTGCCGGCTCTGGAAACACCATATATTTT.